This T cell receptor beta chain was retrieved from a study of CD8+ T cells in alopecia areata. Germline assignment: CDR1 SQVTM and CDR2 ANQGSEA. The CDR3 length is 12 residues. Trimming took off 3 bases at V and 7 bases at J, with 12 bases between the two ends. Reverse transcribed after extraction, RNA yielded cDNA as the sequencing template. The protocol was immunoSEQ multiplex PCR, while the TCRdb copy is restricted to in-frame clones and leaves out a portion. The table records about 190,000 clones, around three fifths of them present only once. Described treatment: oral pan-JAK inhibitor, 5-10 mg twice daily.

V is TRBV29-1 and J is TRBJ1-2, with D perhaps TRBD1 (5 bases). This clonotype was sampled from a human donor with alopecia areata. The input for sequencing was CD8+ T cells sorted from blood, taken at week 24, from a patient treated with tofacitinib. The CDR3 DNA reads TGCAGCGTTGAGAGGGGTATTGGTGGCTACACCTTC. Residues: CSVERGIGGYTF.